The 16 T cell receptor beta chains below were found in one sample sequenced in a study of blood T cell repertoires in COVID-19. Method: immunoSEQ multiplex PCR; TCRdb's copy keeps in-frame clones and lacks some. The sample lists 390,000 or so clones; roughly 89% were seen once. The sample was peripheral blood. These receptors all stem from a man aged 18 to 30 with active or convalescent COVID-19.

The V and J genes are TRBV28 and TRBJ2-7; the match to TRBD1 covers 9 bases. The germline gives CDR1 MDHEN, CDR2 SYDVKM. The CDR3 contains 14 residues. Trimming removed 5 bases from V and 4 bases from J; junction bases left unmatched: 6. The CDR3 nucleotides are TGTGCCAGCAGTCCCGGGACAGGGCTTTACGAGCAGTACTTC. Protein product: CASSPGTGLYEQYF.

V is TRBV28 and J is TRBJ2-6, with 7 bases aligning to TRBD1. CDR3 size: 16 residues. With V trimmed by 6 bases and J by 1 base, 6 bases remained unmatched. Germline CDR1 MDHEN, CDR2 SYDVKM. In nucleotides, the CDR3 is TGTGCCAGCAGCCCTCCGACAGGGTCTGGGGCCAACGTCCTGACTTTC. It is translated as CASSPPTGSGANVLTF.

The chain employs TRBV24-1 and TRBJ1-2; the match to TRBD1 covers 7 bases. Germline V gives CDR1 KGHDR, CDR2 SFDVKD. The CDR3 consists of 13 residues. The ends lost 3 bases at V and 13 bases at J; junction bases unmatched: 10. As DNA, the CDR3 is TGTGCCACCAGTGATCCCACAGGGGTTGAAGGCACCTTC. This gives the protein CATSDPTGVEGTF.

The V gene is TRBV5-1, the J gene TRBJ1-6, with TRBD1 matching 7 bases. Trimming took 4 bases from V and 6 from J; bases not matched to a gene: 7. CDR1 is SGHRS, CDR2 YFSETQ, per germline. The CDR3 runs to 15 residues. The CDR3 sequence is CASSTQTGTNSPLHF. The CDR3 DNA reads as TGCGCCAGCAGCACCCAGACAGGGACTAATTCACCCCTCCACTTT.

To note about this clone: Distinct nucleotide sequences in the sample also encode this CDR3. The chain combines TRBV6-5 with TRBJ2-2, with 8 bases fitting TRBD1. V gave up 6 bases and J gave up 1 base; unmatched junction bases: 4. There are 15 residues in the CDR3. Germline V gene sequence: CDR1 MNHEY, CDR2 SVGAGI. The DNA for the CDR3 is TGTGCCAGCAGCTTAACAGGGGGGAACACCGGGGAGCTGTTTTTT. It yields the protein CASSLTGGNTGELFF.

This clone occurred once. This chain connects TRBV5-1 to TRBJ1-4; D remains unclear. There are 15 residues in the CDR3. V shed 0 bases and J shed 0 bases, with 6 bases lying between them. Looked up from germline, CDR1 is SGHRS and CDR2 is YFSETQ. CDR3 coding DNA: TGCGCCAGCAGCTTGGAAGCTGCAACTAATGAAAAACTGTTTTTT. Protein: CASSLEAATNEKLFF.

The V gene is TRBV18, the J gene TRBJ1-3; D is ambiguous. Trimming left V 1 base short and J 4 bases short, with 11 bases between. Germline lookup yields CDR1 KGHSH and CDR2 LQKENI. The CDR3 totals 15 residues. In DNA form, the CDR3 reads TGTGCCAGCTCACCACTCTCTGGGGAGGGAAACACCATATATTTT. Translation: CASSPLSGEGNTIYF.

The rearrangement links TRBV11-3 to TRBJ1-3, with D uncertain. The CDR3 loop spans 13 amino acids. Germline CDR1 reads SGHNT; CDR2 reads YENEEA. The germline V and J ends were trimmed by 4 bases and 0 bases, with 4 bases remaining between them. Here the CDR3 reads CASSSNSGNTIYF. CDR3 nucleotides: TGTGCCAGCAGCTCCAACTCTGGAAACACCATATATTTT.

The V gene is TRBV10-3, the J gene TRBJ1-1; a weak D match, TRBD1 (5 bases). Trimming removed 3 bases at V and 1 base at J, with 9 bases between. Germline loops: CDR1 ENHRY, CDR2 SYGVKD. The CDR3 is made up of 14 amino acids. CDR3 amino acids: CAISEGEENTEAFF. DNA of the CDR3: TGTGCCATCAGTGAAGGGGAGGAGAACACTGAAGCTTTCTTT.

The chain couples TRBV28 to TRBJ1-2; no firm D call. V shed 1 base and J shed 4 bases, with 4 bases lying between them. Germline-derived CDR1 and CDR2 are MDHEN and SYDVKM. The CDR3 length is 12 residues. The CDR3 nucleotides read TGTGCCAGCAGTTTATCTACCTATGGCTACACCTTC. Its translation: CASSLSTYGYTF.

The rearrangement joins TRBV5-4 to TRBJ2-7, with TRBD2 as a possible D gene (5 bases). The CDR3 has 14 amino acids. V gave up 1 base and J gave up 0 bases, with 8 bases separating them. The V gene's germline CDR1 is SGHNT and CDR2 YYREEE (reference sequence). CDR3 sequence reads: CASSLSGSSYEQYF. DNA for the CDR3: TGTGCCAGCAGCTTGAGTGGGAGCTCCTACGAGCAGTACTTC.

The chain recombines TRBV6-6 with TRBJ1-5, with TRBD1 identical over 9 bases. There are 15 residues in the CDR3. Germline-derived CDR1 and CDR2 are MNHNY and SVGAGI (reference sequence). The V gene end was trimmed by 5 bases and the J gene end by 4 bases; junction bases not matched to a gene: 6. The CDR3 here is CASSIRQGGNQPQHF. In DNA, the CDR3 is TGTGCCAGCAGTATCCGACAGGGGGGTAATCAGCCCCAGCATTTT.

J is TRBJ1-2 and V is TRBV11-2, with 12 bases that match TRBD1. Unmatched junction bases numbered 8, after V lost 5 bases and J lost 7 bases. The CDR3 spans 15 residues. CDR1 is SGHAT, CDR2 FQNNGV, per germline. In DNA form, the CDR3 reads TGTGCCAGCAGCGCCAGGGGACAGGGGGCGGGTGGCTACACCTTC. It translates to CASSARGQGAGGYTF.

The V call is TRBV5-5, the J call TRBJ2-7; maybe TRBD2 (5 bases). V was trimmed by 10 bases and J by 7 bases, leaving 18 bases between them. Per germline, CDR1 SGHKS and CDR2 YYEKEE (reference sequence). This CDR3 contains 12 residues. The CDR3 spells CASTEERREQYF. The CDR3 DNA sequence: TGTGCCTCGACGGAAGAGCGGAGGGAGCAGTACTTC.

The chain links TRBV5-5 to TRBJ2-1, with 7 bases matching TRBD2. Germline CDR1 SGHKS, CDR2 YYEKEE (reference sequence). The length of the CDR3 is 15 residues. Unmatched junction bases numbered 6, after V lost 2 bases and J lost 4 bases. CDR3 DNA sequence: TGTGCCAGCAGCTTCTCGGGAGGTCAATACAATGAGCAGTTCTTC. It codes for CASSFSGGQYNEQFF.

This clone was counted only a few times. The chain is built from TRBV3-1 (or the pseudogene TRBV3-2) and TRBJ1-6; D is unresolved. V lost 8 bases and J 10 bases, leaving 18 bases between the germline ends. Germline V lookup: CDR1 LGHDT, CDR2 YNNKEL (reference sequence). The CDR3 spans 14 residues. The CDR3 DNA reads TGTGCCAGCCGCCCGAGTACAGTCGGATCACCCCTCCACTTT. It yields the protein CASRPSTVGSPLHF.